The 5 T cell receptor beta chains below come from one sample, sequenced in a study of blood T cell repertoires in COVID-19. The assay was immunoSEQ multiplex PCR, and TCRdb's table has in-frame clones only and misses some. The sample records under 150,000 clones, more than 70% being singletons. The material sequenced was peripheral blood. The receptors come from a man in his sixties with acute or convalescent COVID-19.

This clone has just one count. The chain carries TRBV6-5 and TRBJ2-7, with TRBD1 matching over 9 bases. CDR3 size: 14 residues. CDR1 is MNHEY and CDR2 is SVGAGI in the germline V gene. With 6 bases clipped from V and 12 bases from J, the junction kept 15 bases outside the gene matches. The CDR3 reads CASSATLWTGEMYF. DNA of the CDR3: TGTGCCAGCAGCGCTACTTTATGGACAGGGGAGATGTACTTC.

The gene calls are TRBV7-2 and TRBJ1-3; maybe TRBD1 (6 bases). Germline values: CDR1 SGHTA, CDR2 FQGNSA. Trimming removed 5 bases at V and 3 bases at J, with 14 bases between. The CDR3 is 15 amino acids. The CDR3 region is CASSVGGQSGNTIYF. CDR3 sequence (DNA): TGTGCCAGCAGCGTAGGGGGGCAGAGTGGAAACACCATATATTTT.

The V gene is TRBV5-1, the J gene TRBJ2-7, with D possibly matching TRBD1 (5 bases). Trimming left V 6 bases short and J 1 base short, with 14 bases between. The CDR3 has 14 residues. CDR1 SGHRS and CDR2 YFSETQ come from the germline V gene. Here the CDR3 DNA reads TGCGCCAGCAACCCCAGGGTCGGTTCCTACGAGCAGTACTTC. Translating gives CASNPRVGSYEQYF.

In regard to this clone: Distinct nucleotide sequences in the sample also encode this CDR3. The chain couples TRBV30 to TRBJ1-5; D is unclear. Germline CDR1 and CDR2: GTSNPN and SVGIG (reference sequence). Trimming shortened V by 0 bases and J by 2 bases, and 8 bases separated the two germline ends. The CDR3 loop spans 14 amino acids. The CDR3 DNA is TGTGCCTGGAGTGTAGGCCAGGGCAATCAGCCCCAGCATTTT. Amino acids: CAWSVGQGNQPQHF.

This clone has a single count. The chain has TRBV19 and TRBJ1-1; 8 bases agree with TRBD1. The CDR3 extends over 15 amino acids. The trim removed 6 bases at V and 0 bases at J, leaving 6 bases unmatched. Germline CDR1 is LNHDA and CDR2 is SQIVND (reference sequence). The DNA of the CDR3 is TGTGCCAGTAGGGACAGGGCGGGGGTGAACACTGAAGCTTTCTTT. This encodes CASRDRAGVNTEAFF.